This TCR beta chain emerged from a study of T cell clonotyping in hematopoietic cell transplantation. Study-wide results and caveats: Pathologically expanded recipient clonotypes increased progressively from day 30 to day 180 as diversity fell. At the given depth, recipient repertoires were over 95% de novo clonotypes. Higher Inverse Simpson Index values in graft donor and pretransplant recipient predicted broader posttransplant TCR diversity.

A word on this clone: The antigen is undetermined.

Looked up from germline, CDR1 is LGHNA and CDR2 is YNFKEQ. The V end was cut by 0 bases, the J end by 0 bases, with 12 bases between. This CDR3 contains 17 residues. Clones were sequenced by immunoSEQ multiplex PCR, and TCRdb holds only the in-frame ones, with some missing. The sample includes around 25,000 clones, almost 96% seen only once; the top ten take less than 1.5%. The chain links TRBV4-2 to TRBJ2-1, with a tentative D call TRBD2 (7 bases). The TCR comes from a man aged 50 to 60 in good health. Some clones in this sample may be carry-over from other donors' samples. Specimen: peripheral blood mononuclear cells. The DNA of the CDR3 is TGTGCCAGCAGCCAAGATCTGGGGGGGGCCTCCTACAATGAGCAGTTCTTC. Amino acid sequence: CASSQDLGGASYNEQFF.